The 28 T cell receptor beta chains presented below share a single source sample, sequenced in a study of shared clonotypes between healthy human individuals. Clones were sequenced by immunoSEQ multiplex PCR, and TCRdb holds only the in-frame ones, with some missing. The table has 490,000 or so clones, 79% seen once; the top ten hold about an eighth. Sample: PBMCs. These receptors were obtained from a woman aged 40 to 50 in good health. Some clones in this sample may be carry-over from other donors' samples.

This chain joins TRBV28 and TRBJ2-7; D may match TRBD1 or TRBD2 (5 bases each). The CDR3 covers 14 residues. CDR1 is MDHEN and CDR2 is SYDVKM in the germline V gene. V was cut by 1 base and J by 2 bases, with 9 bases left in between. CDR3 region: CASSLLGVAYEQYF. In nucleotides, the CDR3 is TGTGCCAGCAGTTTATTGGGGGTCGCCTACGAGCAGTACTTC.

The chain joins TRBV20-1 to TRBJ2-1, with unresolved D. This CDR3 has 11 amino acids. CDR1 and CDR2 (germline): DFQATT, SNEGSKA (reference sequence). Trimming removed 8 bases at V and 4 bases at J, with 9 bases between. CDR3 sequence (DNA): TGCAGTATAAGATCATACAATGAGCAGTTCTTC. It encodes CSIRSYNEQFF.

The chain uses TRBV19 and TRBJ1-1; D gene ambiguous. This CDR3 is 13 amino acids long. V lost 3 bases to trimming and J lost 2 bases, with 7 bases between them. CDR1 is LNHDA, CDR2 SQIVND, per germline (reference sequence). CDR3 nucleotides: TGTGCCAGTAGTATGGCCAGAAACACTGAAGCTTTCTTT. It codes for CASSMARNTEAFF.

The genes are TRBV11-2 and TRBJ2-5; D possibly corresponds to TRBD2 (5 bases). The CDR3 spans 12 residues. Deletions cut 6 bases from V and 5 bases from J, with 10 bases between. Germline lookup yields CDR1 SGHAT and CDR2 FQNNGV. The CDR3 region has the DNA TGTGCCAGCAGTCCCAGCGGCGAGACCCAGTACTTC. It specifies CASSPSGETQYF. Supplemented by reference TRBV11-2 and TRBJ2-5, the full variable domain reads EAGVAQSPRYKIIEKRQSVAFWCNPISGHATLYWYQQILGQGPKLLIQFQNNGVVDDSQLPKDRFSAERLKGVDSTLKIQPAKLEDSAVYLCASSPSGETQYFGPGTRLLVL.

This clone is a singleton in its sample. CDR3: CATGRVVGEAFF. CDR3 coding DNA: TGTGCCACGGGCCGAGTGGTTGGTGAAGCTTTCTTT. This chain connects TRBV7-2 to TRBJ1-1; D is uncertain. With 10 bases removed from V and 7 bases from J, the gap between germline ends came to 16 bases. CDR3 length: 12 residues. Germline lookup yields CDR1 SGHTA and CDR2 FQGNSA.

V is TRBV5-5 and J is TRBJ1-5; weak D call: TRBD1 (6 bases). This CDR3 has 15 amino acids. Per the germline V gene, CDR1 is SGHKS and CDR2 is YYEKEE (reference sequence). Deletions cut 1 base from V and 0 bases from J, with 8 bases between. CDR3 nucleotides: TGTGCCAGCAGCTTGACAGGGTTTAGCAATCAGCCCCAGCATTTT. Protein: CASSLTGFSNQPQHF.

The V gene is TRBV7-9, the J gene TRBJ2-7; possibly TRBD1 for D (6 bases). Looked up from germline, CDR1 is SEHNR and CDR2 is FQNEAQ (reference sequence). V shed 5 bases and J shed 0 bases, with 20 bases lying between them. This CDR3 has 17 residues. The CDR3 spells CASSTTGRAHRSYEQYF. The CDR3 coding sequence is TGTGCCAGCAGCACGACAGGCAGGGCGCACCGCTCCTACGAGCAGTACTTC.

This chain links TRBV5-6 with TRBJ2-7; 12 bases are shared with TRBD2. Trimming cost V 4 bases and J 1 base; bases outside gene matches: 3. Germline V gene lookup returns CDR1 SGHDT and CDR2 YYEEEE. The CDR3 extends over 15 amino acids. CDR3 nucleotide sequence: TGTGCCAGCAGCCCCCTAGCGGGAGGGTCCTACGAGCAGTACTTC. It yields the protein CASSPLAGGSYEQYF.

This chain uses TRBV5-1 with TRBJ2-3; D is unresolved. Per the germline V gene, CDR1 is SGHRS and CDR2 is YFSETQ. V was pared by 4 bases and J by 5 bases, with 8 bases between. This CDR3 spans 12 amino acids. The CDR3 reads CASSQNQDTQYF. In DNA form, the CDR3 reads TGCGCCAGCAGCCAGAATCAAGATACGCAGTATTTT.

The V gene is TRBV5-1, the J gene TRBJ1-1; 8 bases line up with TRBD1. There are 15 residues in the CDR3. The ends lost 0 bases at V and 2 bases at J; junction bases unmatched: 3. The germline V gene has CDR1 SGHRS and CDR2 YFSETQ. The CDR3 reads CASSLDPGGNTEAFF. In DNA form, the CDR3 reads TGCGCCAGCAGCTTGGATCCAGGGGGCAACACTGAAGCTTTCTTT.

The chain joins TRBV27 to TRBJ1-3; 9 bases agree with TRBD1. The length of the CDR3 is 15 residues. Germline CDR1 reads MNHEY; CDR2 reads SMNVEV (reference sequence). V trimming: 3 bases; J trimming: 4 bases; junction bases outside the gene matches: 4. This CDR3 is CASSLGQGLGNTIYF. The CDR3 nucleotides are TGTGCCAGCAGTTTGGGACAGGGCCTCGGAAACACCATATATTTT.

CDR3 nucleotide sequence: TGTGCCAGCTCGGACAGGGGGCGAGGGTACGAGCAGTACTTC. It specifies CASSDRGRGYEQYF. The chain couples TRBV18 to TRBJ2-7, with 11 bases identical to TRBD1. Unmatched junction bases numbered 5, after V lost 6 bases and J lost 4 bases. This CDR3 is 14 amino acids long. Germline CDR1 reads KGHSH; CDR2 reads LQKENI.

The V gene is TRBV11-2, the J gene TRBJ2-2, with D possibly being TRBD2 (5 bases). CDR3 size: 15 residues. Germline CDR1 is SGHAT and CDR2 is FQNNGV. The V end was cut by 3 bases, the J end by 3 bases, with 11 bases between. CDR3 nucleotide sequence: TGTGCCAGCAGCTTGTGGAGAGCGGACACCGGGGAGCTGTTTTTT. Translated, it gives CASSLWRADTGELFF.

The genes are TRBV28 and TRBJ2-7, with TRBD1 matching over 8 bases. The V gene end was trimmed by 7 bases and the J gene end by 0 bases; junction bases not matched to a gene: 8. Germline CDR1 and CDR2: MDHEN and SYDVKM. CDR3 length: 15 residues. CDR3 in DNA: TGTGCCAGCACAGGACAGGGCGCTTTCTCCTACGAGCAGTACTTC. Translation gives CASTGQGAFSYEQYF.

Notes on this clone: An end of the junction does not agree with germline; a read error may underlie this. J is TRBJ2-6 and V is TRBV10-2; D is possibly TRBD2 (5 bases). This CDR3 spans 16 amino acids. CDR1 is WSHSY, CDR2 SAAADI, per germline. The CDR3 sequence: CASSELDFSGANVLTF. For the CDR3, the DNA is TGTGCCAGCAGTGAATTGGACTTCTCTGGGGCCAACGTCCTGACTTTC.

The chain joins TRBV4-1 to TRBJ2-7; possibly TRBD1 for D (5 bases). Germline CDR1 and CDR2: MGHRA and YSYEKL. The CDR3 runs to 15 residues. V was clipped by 1 base and J by 0 bases, with 10 bases between them. CDR3 loop: CASSQVEGDSYEQYF. CDR3 DNA: TGCGCCAGCAGCCAAGTGGAAGGGGACTCCTACGAGCAGTACTTC.

The rearrangement links TRBV5-6 to TRBJ2-5; tentative D call: TRBD2 (8 bases). The V and J ends lost 2 bases and 1 base respectively, with 15 bases between them. Germline V CDR1 and CDR2: SGHDT, YYEEEE. This CDR3 has 16 amino acids. The CDR3 loop is CASSFDGRGPQETQYF. In DNA form, the CDR3 reads TGTGCCAGCAGCTTCGACGGGAGGGGGCCCCAAGAGACCCAGTACTTC.

The chain employs TRBV7-2 and TRBJ1-3; D not certain. Trimming took 1 base from V and 0 from J, leaving 7 bases between them. The CDR3 totals 15 residues. Per germline, CDR1 SGHTA and CDR2 FQGNSA. The CDR3 here is CASSLGWGSGNTIYF. The CDR3 DNA is TGTGCCAGCAGCTTAGGTTGGGGCTCTGGAAACACCATATATTTT.

The chain uses TRBV10-2 and TRBJ2-1, with TRBD2 matching over 12 bases. Germline V gene data show CDR1 as WSHSY and CDR2 as SAAADI. CDR3 length equals 17 residues. The ends lost 3 bases at V and 3 bases at J; junction bases unmatched: 6. The CDR3 sequence: CASSDWTSGKSYNEQFF. The CDR3 nucleotides are TGCGCCAGCAGTGATTGGACTAGCGGGAAAAGCTACAATGAGCAGTTCTTC.

The chain employs TRBV2 and TRBJ2-5, with a tentative D call TRBD2 (5 bases). The V gene lost 6 bases and the J gene lost 5 bases, with 10 bases spanning the gap. CDR1 SNHLY and CDR2 FYNNEI come from the germline V gene. This CDR3 is built from 12 residues. The chain's CDR3 is CASSRPGETQYF. CDR3 nucleotide sequence: TGTGCCAGCAGCAGGCCGGGGGAGACCCAGTACTTC.

The V gene is TRBV15, the J gene TRBJ2-3; D is perhaps TRBD2 (6 bases). The CDR3 extends over 17 amino acids. V dropped 0 bases and J dropped 2 bases, with 15 bases sitting between them. Germline CDR1 reads LNHNV; CDR2 reads YYDKDF (reference sequence). CDR3 protein: CATSREGSGALTDTQYF. The DNA for the CDR3 is TGTGCCACCAGCAGAGAAGGTAGCGGAGCTCTCACAGATACGCAGTATTTT.

The chain couples TRBV7-2 to TRBJ2-1; 9 positions match TRBD2. The CDR3 is made up of 19 amino acids. The germline gives CDR1 SGHTA, CDR2 FQGNSA. The J segment lost 6 bases and the V segment lost 3 bases, leaving 18 bases of the junction unmatched. The DNA of the CDR3 is TGTGCCAGCAGCTTGGGCCCCTCCAGGGTAGCGGGAGTTGGCAATGAGCAGTTCTTC. Its translation: CASSLGPSRVAGVGNEQFF.

In its sample, this clone was seen once. V gene TRBV18 combines with J gene TRBJ1-5; the D gene is possibly TRBD1 (5 bases). There are 16 residues in the CDR3. Germline CDR1 KGHSH, CDR2 LQKENI. V was pared by 6 bases and J by 5 bases, with 20 bases between. Here the CDR3 DNA reads TGTGCCAGCTCCTCGGGAGGCGTACGGGGCGATCAGCCCCAGCATTTT. This encodes CASSSGGVRGDQPQHF.

This clone was seen a few times. The V call is TRBV7-9, the J call TRBJ1-1; no clear D gene. This CDR3 has 12 residues. Per the germline V gene, CDR1 is SEHNR and CDR2 is FQNEAQ (reference sequence). Trimming cost V 2 bases and J 10 bases, with 11 bases left between them. The CDR3 reads CASSLMGWVAFF. The CDR3 bases are TGTGCCAGCAGCTTAATGGGGTGGGTAGCTTTCTTT.

The chain couples TRBV7-6 to TRBJ2-7; D gene uncertain. The V gene lost 5 bases and the J gene lost 2 bases, with 7 bases spanning the gap. Germline values: CDR1 SGHVS, CDR2 FNYEAQ. CDR3 length: 12 amino acids. In nucleotides, the CDR3 is TGTGCCAGCAGCGTAGGCACCTACGAGCAGTACTTC. The encoded protein is CASSVGTYEQYF.

This rearrangement joins TRBV7-3 to TRBJ2-1; D might be TRBD2 (6 bases). The CDR3 loop spans 15 amino acids. The germline CDR1 and CDR2 sequences are SGHTA and FQGTGA. V lost 6 bases and J 0 bases, leaving 12 bases between the germline ends. The CDR3 DNA reads TGTGCCAGCAGTCGCGGGACCACCTCCTACAATGAGCAGTTCTTC. Translated, it gives CASSRGTTSYNEQFF.

This clone was recorded only once. The chain joins TRBV5-1 to TRBJ2-7; 8 bases line up with TRBD2. The CDR3 contains 16 residues. Trimming cost V 1 base and J 4 bases; bases outside gene matches: 10. The germline gives CDR1 SGHRS, CDR2 YFSETQ. CDR3 sequence: CASSLRSGGGAYEQYF. In DNA form, the CDR3 reads TGCGCCAGCAGCTTGAGAAGCGGGGGTGGAGCGTACGAGCAGTACTTC.

This clone was found once. The V gene is TRBV11-2, the J gene TRBJ2-3, with D hard to call. Germline loops: CDR1 SGHAT, CDR2 FQNNGV. The V and J ends lost 6 bases and 4 bases respectively, with 5 bases between them. The CDR3 covers 11 residues. The CDR3: CASSFPDTQYF. CDR3 in DNA: TGTGCCAGCAGTTTCCCAGATACGCAGTATTTT.